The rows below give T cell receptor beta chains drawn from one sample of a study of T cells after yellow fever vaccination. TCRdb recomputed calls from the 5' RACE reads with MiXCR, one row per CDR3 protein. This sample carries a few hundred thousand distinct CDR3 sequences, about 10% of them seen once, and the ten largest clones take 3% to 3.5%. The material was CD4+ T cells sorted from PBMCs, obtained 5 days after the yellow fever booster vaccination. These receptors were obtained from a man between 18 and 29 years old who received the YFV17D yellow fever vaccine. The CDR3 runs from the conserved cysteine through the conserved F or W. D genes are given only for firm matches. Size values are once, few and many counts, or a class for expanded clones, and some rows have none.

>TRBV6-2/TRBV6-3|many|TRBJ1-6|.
CASSYMAGEGSPLHF
TGTGCCAGCAGTTACATGGCAGGGGAAGGTTCACCCCTCCACTTT
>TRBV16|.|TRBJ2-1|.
CASSFKTGSSYNEQFF
TGTGCCAGCAGCTTCAAAACAGGGAGCTCCTACAATGAGCAGTTCTTC
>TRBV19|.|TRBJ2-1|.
CASSSPDEGGTYNEQFF
TGTGCCAGTAGTTCCCCCGACGAGGGGGGGACCTACAATGAGCAGTTCTTC
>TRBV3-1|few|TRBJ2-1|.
CASSLGVKGGPVF
TGTGCCAGCAGCCTTGGGGTGAAGGGGGGTCCGGTCTTC
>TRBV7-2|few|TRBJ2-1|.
CASSLEVSSYNEQFF
TGTGCCAGCAGCTTAGAGGTGTCCAGCTACAATGAGCAGTTCTTC
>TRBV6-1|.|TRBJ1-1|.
CASSPLYTEAFF
TGTGCCAGCAGTCCCCTGTACACTGAAGCTTTCTTT
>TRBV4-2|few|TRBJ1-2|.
CASSQVLRQDGYTF
TGTGCCAGCAGCCAAGTTCTCAGACAGGATGGCTACACCTTC
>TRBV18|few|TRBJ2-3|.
CASSPPDGRGTDTQYF
TGTGCCAGCTCACCACCAGATGGGCGCGGAACAGATACGCAGTATTTT
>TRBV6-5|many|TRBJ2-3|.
CASTKRGDTQYF
TGTGCCAGCACGAAGCGAGGAGATACGCAGTATTTT
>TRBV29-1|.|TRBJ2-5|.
CSVEGQGLMGETQYF
TGCAGCGTTGAGGGGCAGGGGCTTATGGGAGAGACCCAGTACTTC
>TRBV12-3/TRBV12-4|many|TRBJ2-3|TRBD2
CASSPSLTSGGADTQYF
TGTGCCAGCAGCCCTAGTTTAACTAGCGGGGGAGCAGATACGCAGTATTTT
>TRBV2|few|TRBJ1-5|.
CASLPRTGFNQPQHF
TGTGCCAGCCTTCCTAGAACAGGGTTCAATCAGCCCCAGCATTTT
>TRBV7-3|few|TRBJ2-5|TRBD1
CASSPRQGPKETQYF
TGTGCCAGCAGCCCCCGACAGGGTCCCAAAGAGACCCAGTACTTC
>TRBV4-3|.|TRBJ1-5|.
CASSQDARGGSNQPQHF
TGCGCCAGCAGCCAAGATGCAAGGGGAGGAAGCAATCAGCCCCAGCATTTT
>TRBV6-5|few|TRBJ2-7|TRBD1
CASSHGPGGYEQYF
TGTGCCAGCAGTCACGGGCCAGGGGGCTACGAGCAGTACTTC
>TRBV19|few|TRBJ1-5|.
CASSNRAGNRDHIQPQHF
TGTGCCAGTAGTAACAGGGCAGGGAACCGAGACCATATTCAGCCCCAGCATTTT
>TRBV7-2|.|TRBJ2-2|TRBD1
CASSQIPAGQGSTGELFF
TGTGCCAGCAGCCAGATCCCGGCGGGACAGGGTAGCACCGGGGAGCTGTTTTTT
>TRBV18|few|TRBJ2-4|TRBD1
CASSPSLTGVNIQYF
TGTGCCAGCTCACCCTCTTTGACAGGGGTTAACATTCAGTACTTC
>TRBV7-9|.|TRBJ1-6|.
CASSLGELALHF
TGTGCCAGCAGCCTGGGAGAGTTAGCCCTCCACTTT
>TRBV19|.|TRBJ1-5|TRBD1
CASTKTGGHSNQPQHF
TGTGCCAGTACCAAGACAGGGGGGCATAGCAATCAGCCCCAGCATTTT
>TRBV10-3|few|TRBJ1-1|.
CAIRPTGLNTEAFF
TGTGCCATCAGGCCAACAGGATTGAACACTGAAGCTTTCTTT
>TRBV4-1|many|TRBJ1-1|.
CASSQGGVKPFF
TGCGCCAGCAGCCAAGGGGGGGTAAAGCCTTTCTTT
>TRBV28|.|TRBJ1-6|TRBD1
CASSLGQMGYNSPLHF
TGTGCCAGCAGTCTGGGACAGATGGGCTATAATTCACCCCTCCACTTT
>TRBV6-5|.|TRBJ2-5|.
CASSYHSRGETQYF
TGTGCCAGCAGTTATCATTCTCGGGGAGAGACCCAGTACTTC
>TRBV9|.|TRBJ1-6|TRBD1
CASSVEGQATPLHF
TGTGCCAGCAGCGTAGAAGGACAGGCGACACCCCTCCACTTT
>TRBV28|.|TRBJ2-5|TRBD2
CASSFERGWVETQYF
TGTGCCAGCAGTTTTGAGCGGGGGTGGGTTGAGACCCAGTACTTC
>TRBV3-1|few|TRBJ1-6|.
CASSQWGGARSPLHF
TGTGCCAGCAGCCAATGGGGAGGGGCCCGATCACCCCTCCACTTT
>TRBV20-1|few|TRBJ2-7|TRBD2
CSATGTSGGTYEQYF
TGCAGTGCAACCGGGACTAGCGGGGGGACCTACGAGCAGTACTTC
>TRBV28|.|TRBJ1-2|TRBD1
CASSSPGGGYTF
TGTGCCAGCAGTTCCCCAGGGGGCGGCTACACCTTC
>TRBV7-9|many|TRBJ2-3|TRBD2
CASSPERGGTDTQYF
TGTGCCAGCAGCCCGGAGCGGGGGGGAACAGATACGCAGTATTTT
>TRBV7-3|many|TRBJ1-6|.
CASSLYKDSPLHF
TGTGCCAGCAGCTTATATAAGGATTCACCCCTCCACTTT
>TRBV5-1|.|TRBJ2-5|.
CASSFDGRGQETQYF
TGCGCCAGCAGCTTCGATGGGCGGGGACAAGAGACCCAGTACTTC
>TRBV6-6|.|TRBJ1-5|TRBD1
CASSYVLIWAAGGAGNQPQHF
TGTGCCAGCAGTTACGTTTTGATCTGGGCGGCAGGGGGCGCGGGCAATCAGCCCCAGCATTTT
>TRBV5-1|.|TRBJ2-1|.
CASSSPGLYNEQFF
TGCGCCAGCAGCTCCCCAGGGCTATACAATGAGCAGTTCTTC
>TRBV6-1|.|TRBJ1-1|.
CAIGRGNTEAFF
TGTGCCATCGGACGGGGAAACACTGAAGCTTTCTTT
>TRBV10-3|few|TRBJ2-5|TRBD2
CAISIRGLAGGPETQYF
TGTGCCATCTCCATCCGCGGACTAGCGGGGGGGCCGGAGACCCAGTACTTC
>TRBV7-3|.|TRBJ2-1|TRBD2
CASSLRIGGGAHSEQFF
TGTGCCAGCAGCTTACGGATCGGCGGGGGGGCGCACTCTGAGCAGTTCTTC
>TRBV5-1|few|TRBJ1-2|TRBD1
CASSRTGIQGYTF
TGCGCCAGCAGCCGGACAGGAATCCAGGGCTACACCTTC
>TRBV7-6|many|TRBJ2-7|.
CGTVWVGYAGQYF
TGTGGGACCGTGTGGGTGGGTTATGCGGGGCAGTACTTC
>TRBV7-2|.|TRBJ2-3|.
CASSSLRDTQYF
TGTGCCAGCAGCTCCCTGCGGGATACGCAGTATTTT
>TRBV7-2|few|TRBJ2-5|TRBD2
CASSAPSGGQETQYF
TGTGCCAGCAGCGCCCCTAGCGGGGGGCAAGAGACCCAGTACTTC
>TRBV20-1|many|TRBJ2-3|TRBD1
CSARAAAGGSPDTQYF
TGCAGTGCTAGAGCCGCGGCAGGGGGCAGCCCAGATACGCAGTATTTT
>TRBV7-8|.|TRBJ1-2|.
CASSERVVGMFNYGYTF
TGTGCCAGCAGCGAAAGGGTGGTGGGGATGTTCAACTATGGCTACACCTTC
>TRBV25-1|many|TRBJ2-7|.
CASSEWFSGEQYF
TGTGCCAGCAGTGAATGGTTTTCAGGCGAGCAGTACTTC
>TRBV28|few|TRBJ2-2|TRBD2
CASLAVNTGELFF
TGTGCCAGCCTAGCGGTGAACACCGGGGAGCTGTTTTTT
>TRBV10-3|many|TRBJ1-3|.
CAISEAPFSGNTIYF
TGTGCCATCAGTGAGGCCCCTTTTTCTGGAAACACCATATATTTT
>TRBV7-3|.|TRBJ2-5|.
CASSPGAALSGETQYF
TGTGCCAGCAGCCCAGGGGCCGCTCTGTCTGGGGAGACCCAGTACTTC
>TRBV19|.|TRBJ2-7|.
CASSIVGGTYEQYF
TGTGCCAGTAGTATAGTAGGCGGAACCTACGAGCAGTACTTC